A single T cell receptor (beta chain) is shown here with its context. Its antigen is unknown. Amplification targeted TCR beta CDR3 regions from RNA transcripts. HTBI primers were used for first-round RT-PCR of the TCR CDR3. TCRdb itself ran the multiplex PCR reads through MiXCR, one entry per CDR3 protein. Among hundreds of thousands of distinct CDR3 sequences listed, about 15% were seen once. A patient was excluded if there was uncontrolled infection, other autoimmune disease, pregnancy or lactation. Diagnosis relied on clinical symptoms, serum thyroxine and TRAb, thyroid ultrasound and orbital computed tomography. These data come from a study of T cells in Graves' hyperthyroidism and ophthalmopathy. Whole-study findings and limits: Researchers found most expanded thyroid clonotypes above 0.001 in blood as well. Ophthalmopathy stood apart from stable hyperthyroidism in a 13 V-J model.

Input material: blood. This sequence was found in a woman aged 50 to 65 with Graves' ophthalmopathy.

CDR3 sequence: CASSRPAGDISYNEQFF. The CDR3 coding sequence is TGTGCCAGCAGTAGGCCAGCGGGGGACATCTCCTACAATGAGCAGTTCTTC. The chain combines TRBV6-2 or TRBV6-3 with TRBJ2-1; 8 bases map to TRBD2. Per the germline V gene, CDR1 is MNHEY and CDR2 is SVGEGT. The CDR3 spans 17 residues. The ends lost 5 bases at V and 0 bases at J; junction bases unmatched: 9.